These T cell receptor beta chains were read from a single sample in a study of cytomegalovirus exposure and HLA in healthy donors. Produced via immunoSEQ multiplex PCR; TCRdb's table is partial and in-frame only. This sample has over 150,000 clones, with more than 75% found just once. The sample taken for sequencing was PBMCs. All receptors come from a man aged 18 to 30 in good health and CMV-seropositive. CDR3s include the opening cysteine and the closing phenylalanine or tryptophan. Each record gives: J gene, D gene, V gene, clone size, CDR3 DNA, CDR3 protein. A D gene is named only where the DNA matches it firmly. Clone sizes are given selectively: once, few, many, or a class where the clone is expanded.

J gene: TRBJ2-3; D gene: TRBD2; V gene: TRBV11-2; clone size: .; CDR3 DNA: TGTGCCAGCAGCTTAACGAGCGGGGGGCGCACAGATACGCAGTATTTT; CDR3 protein: CASSLTSGGRTDTQYF
J gene: TRBJ2-5; D gene: .; V gene: TRBV11-3; clone size: .; CDR3 DNA: TGTGCCAGCAGCGTGGACACTGAAGAGACCCAGTACTTC; CDR3 protein: CASSVDTEETQYF
J gene: TRBJ1-3; D gene: TRBD1; V gene: TRBV18; clone size: .; CDR3 DNA: TGTGCCAGCTCACCTCCGGGACAGCGTGGTAACACCATATATTTT; CDR3 protein: CASSPPGQRGNTIYF
J gene: TRBJ1-6; D gene: .; V gene: TRBV4-3; clone size: .; CDR3 DNA: TGCGCCAGCAGCCAAATGGCCGGAGTCGATTCACCCCTCCACTTT; CDR3 protein: CASSQMAGVDSPLHF
J gene: TRBJ2-2; D gene: .; V gene: TRBV9; clone size: few; CDR3 DNA: TGTGCCAGCAGCGTAGGTCGGAGGGGATGGACCGGGGAGCTGTTTTTT; CDR3 protein: CASSVGRRGWTGELFF
J gene: TRBJ2-5; D gene: TRBD1; V gene: TRBV5-4; clone size: .; CDR3 DNA: TGTGCCAGCAGCGCGCGTCAGGGGGAAGAGACCCAGTACTTC; CDR3 protein: CASSARQGEETQYF
J gene: TRBJ2-7; D gene: TRBD2; V gene: TRBV19; clone size: .; CDR3 DNA: TGTGCCAGTAGTATTGTGTACCCAGTTAGCGGGGGAGACGAGCAGTACTTC; CDR3 protein: CASSIVYPVSGGDEQYF
J gene: TRBJ2-1; D gene: .; V gene: TRBV5-6; clone size: .; CDR3 DNA: TGTGCCAGCAGCTTGTTAAGGTTCAGGGGTGAGCAGTTCTTC; CDR3 protein: CASSLLRFRGEQFF
J gene: TRBJ2-7; D gene: TRBD2; V gene: TRBV30; clone size: once; CDR3 DNA: TGTGCCTGGAGTGCACCCGGGGGGGGCCGGTCCTACGAGCAGTACTTC; CDR3 protein: CAWSAPGGGRSYEQYF
J gene: TRBJ2-1; D gene: TRBD2; V gene: TRBV4-1; clone size: .; CDR3 DNA: TGCGCCAGCAGCCCCCGAGTGACTAGCGGGAGGACTGAGCAGTTCTTC; CDR3 protein: CASSPRVTSGRTEQFF
J gene: TRBJ2-1; D gene: TRBD2; V gene: TRBV6-5; clone size: .; CDR3 DNA: TGTGCCAGCAGTTCTCTAGCGGGACCCTACAATGAGCAGTTCTTC; CDR3 protein: CASSSLAGPYNEQFF
J gene: TRBJ1-2; D gene: .; V gene: TRBV19; clone size: .; CDR3 DNA: TGTGCCAGTAGTATCCCTGAGTATGGCTACACCTTC; CDR3 protein: CASSIPEYGYTF
J gene: TRBJ2-1; D gene: .; V gene: TRBV30; clone size: .; CDR3 DNA: TGTGCCTGGACCAGGCAGGGCAACAATGAGCAGTTCTTC; CDR3 protein: CAWTRQGNNEQFF
J gene: TRBJ1-2; D gene: TRBD1; V gene: TRBV15; clone size: .; CDR3 DNA: TGTGCCACCAGCAGAGAGATTAGGGACAGGGAACTCTATGGCTACACCTTC; CDR3 protein: CATSREIRDRELYGYTF
J gene: TRBJ2-5; D gene: TRBD1; V gene: TRBV6-5; clone size: few; CDR3 DNA: TGTGCCAGCAGCCGGACAGGGGCAGAGACCCAGTACTTC; CDR3 protein: CASSRTGAETQYF
J gene: TRBJ1-2; D gene: TRBD1; V gene: TRBV11-2; clone size: .; CDR3 DNA: TGTGCCAGCAGCTTAGGGGACAGGGCCTCCCTAGGCTATGGCTACACCTTC; CDR3 protein: CASSLGDRASLGYGYTF
J gene: TRBJ1-1; D gene: .; V gene: TRBV27; clone size: .; CDR3 DNA: TGTGCCAGCAGCTCCCGGGGGAGCGCTGAAGCTTTCTTT; CDR3 protein: CASSSRGSAEAFF
J gene: TRBJ2-1; D gene: .; V gene: TRBV27; clone size: .; CDR3 DNA: TGTGCCAGTACGGACATCCGAGCGGAGCAGTTCTTC; CDR3 protein: CASTDIRAEQFF
J gene: TRBJ2-1; D gene: .; V gene: TRBV30; clone size: once; CDR3 DNA: TGTGCCTGGAGCCGTAGTGATAGCGCCATTTACAATGAGCAGTTCTTC; CDR3 protein: CAWSRSDSAIYNEQFF
J gene: TRBJ2-7; D gene: .; V gene: TRBV5-4; clone size: .; CDR3 DNA: TGTGCCAGCAGCAATGTAGCGGAGAGCTCCTACGAGCAGTACTTC; CDR3 protein: CASSNVAESSYEQYF
J gene: TRBJ2-3; D gene: TRBD1; V gene: TRBV5-5; clone size: .; CDR3 DNA: TGTGCCAGCAGCTTGTCCGGGACAGGGAGGTCAGATACGCAGTATTTT; CDR3 protein: CASSLSGTGRSDTQYF
J gene: TRBJ1-1; D gene: TRBD1; V gene: TRBV6-1; clone size: .; CDR3 DNA: TGTGCCAGCAGCGGGGACAGGGGGATAACTGAAGCTTTCTTT; CDR3 protein: CASSGDRGITEAFF
J gene: TRBJ2-2; D gene: TRBD2; V gene: TRBV7-3; clone size: .; CDR3 DNA: TGTGCCAGCAGCTTAGGAGGGATAGCGGGGACGAACACCGGGGAGCTGTTTTTT; CDR3 protein: CASSLGGIAGTNTGELFF
J gene: TRBJ2-3; D gene: TRBD2; V gene: TRBV2; clone size: .; CDR3 DNA: TGTGCCAGCAGTCGGACTAGCGGGGCTTCTAGCACAGATACGCAGTATTTT; CDR3 protein: CASSRTSGASSTDTQYF
J gene: TRBJ1-4; D gene: .; V gene: TRBV6-1; clone size: .; CDR3 DNA: TGTGCCAGCAGTCCGACGGCGGATGAAAAACTGTTTTTT; CDR3 protein: CASSPTADEKLFF
J gene: TRBJ2-7; D gene: TRBD2; V gene: TRBV9; clone size: .; CDR3 DNA: TGTGCCAGCAGCTTCCGACTAGCGGGAGGAGAGCAGTACTTC; CDR3 protein: CASSFRLAGGEQYF
J gene: TRBJ2-5; D gene: TRBD1; V gene: TRBV6-5; clone size: .; CDR3 DNA: TGTGCCAGCAGCGGACAGGGGGCTCGGGAGACCCAGTACTTC; CDR3 protein: CASSGQGARETQYF
J gene: TRBJ2-7; D gene: TRBD1; V gene: TRBV6-6; clone size: .; CDR3 DNA: TGTGCCAGCAGGGCTCGGGACAGAGCCTACGAGCAGTACTTC; CDR3 protein: CASRARDRAYEQYF
J gene: TRBJ2-7; D gene: .; V gene: TRBV7-2; clone size: once; CDR3 DNA: TGTGCCAGCAGCTTAGGGCGGATAACCTACGAGCAGTACTTC; CDR3 protein: CASSLGRITYEQYF
J gene: TRBJ2-1; D gene: TRBD2; V gene: TRBV27; clone size: .; CDR3 DNA: TGTGCCAGCAGTCCTAGCGGGAGGGCAACCTTGAAGCAGTTCTTC; CDR3 protein: CASSPSGRATLKQFF
J gene: TRBJ2-1; D gene: .; V gene: TRBV7-5; clone size: .; CDR3 DNA: TGTGCCAGAAGCTTAGCACTCTGCAGGCCAGGGCAGGGCAATGAGCAGTTCTTC; CDR3 protein: CARSLALCRPGQGNEQFF